These 3 T cell receptor beta chains originate from one sample sequenced in a study of monozygotic twins with inflammatory bowel disease. After re-calling the 5' RACE reads, TCRdb lists one entry per CDR3 protein, DNA absent. The sample includes 210,000 or so distinct CDR3 sequences. Sequenced sample: blood. The receptors originated from a human donor with ulcerative colitis or Crohn's disease, or a healthy co-twin of an affected twin (not recorded which).

The chain carries TRBV9 and TRBJ2-3. The germline CDR1 and CDR2 sequences are SGDLS and YYNGEE. The CDR3 is 14 residues long. CDR3 in amino acids: CASTLSYSTDTQYF.

This chain joins TRBV6-5 and TRBJ2-7; TCRdb's assignment of TRBD1 cannot be checked, as there is no DNA. The CDR3 has 12 amino acids. Germline CDR1 reads MNHEY; CDR2 reads SVGAGI. CDR3 protein: CASSAQGYEQYF.

This chain joins TRBV10-3 and TRBJ1-5; TCRdb's D call, TRBD1, is unchecked because there is no DNA. The germline V gene has CDR1 ENHRY and CDR2 SYGVKD. The CDR3 totals 15 residues. CDR3 in amino acids: CAISGFPGTVQPQHF.